This passage covers 19 T cell receptor beta chains from one sample sequenced in a study of cytomegalovirus exposure and HLA in healthy donors. It was with 60 Vbeta and 13 Jbeta primers that the PCR ran. Profiled with immunoSEQ multiplex PCR; TCRdb holds only in-frame clones, not every one. The table lists about 160,000 clones, over 80% of them singletons. The material sequenced was PBMCs. These receptor sequences come from a woman aged 45-59 years in good health and CMV-seropositive.

The chain uses TRBV2 and TRBJ1-1; the match to TRBD1 covers 8 bases. Germline V lookup: CDR1 SNHLY, CDR2 FYNNEI. There are 16 residues in the CDR3. Germline trimming cut 2 bases from V and 5 bases from J; bases unmatched to any gene: 10. The CDR3 region has the DNA TGTGCCAGCAGTGAAAACGCAGGGGGCGCGGGGACTGAAGCTTTCTTT. Translating gives CASSENAGGAGTEAFF.

V gene TRBV27 combines with J gene TRBJ2-7; 7 bases map to TRBD2. Unmatched junction bases numbered 19, after V lost 6 bases and J lost 2 bases. The length of the CDR3 is 18 residues. Germline CDR1 reads MNHEY; CDR2 reads SMNVEV (reference sequence). The CDR3: CASSNLPKRGPSAYEQYF. Here the CDR3 DNA reads TGTGCCAGCAGCAACCTCCCCAAGCGGGGTCCAAGTGCCTACGAGCAGTACTTC.

V gene TRBV10-3 combines with J gene TRBJ2-3; TRBD2 matches 9 bases. Germline CDR1 is ENHRY and CDR2 is SYGVKD. This CDR3 has 15 amino acids. V lost 2 bases and J lost 4; bases outside the gene matches: 4. CDR3 loop: CAISEAGGPADTQYF. CDR3 nucleotide sequence: TGTGCCATCAGTGAGGCGGGAGGGCCCGCAGATACGCAGTATTTT.

This chain joins TRBV7-9 and TRBJ2-7; TRBD2 might be the D (5 bases). The CDR3 is made up of 15 amino acids. CDR1 SEHNR and CDR2 FQNEAQ come from the germline V gene (reference sequence). The V and J ends lost 1 base and 3 bases respectively, with 13 bases between them. Written as DNA, the CDR3 is TGTGCCAGCAGCTTAGGGGGAGTTGGAGGCTACGAGCAGTACTTC. This gives the protein CASSLGGVGGYEQYF.

This chain links TRBV28 with TRBJ1-5, with 8 bases identical to TRBD1. The CDR3 contains 14 residues. Germline V CDR1 and CDR2: MDHEN, SYDVKM. Trimming cost V 6 bases and J 4 bases; bases outside gene matches: 5. CDR3: CASSRTGRNQPQHF. DNA for the CDR3: TGTGCCAGCAGCAGGACAGGGCGAAATCAGCCCCAGCATTTT.

This clone was found once. The J gene is TRBJ2-7, the V gene TRBV7-6; D is uncertain. CDR3 length equals 16 residues. The V end lost 5 bases, the J end lost 1 base, and 18 bases lay between the germline ends. CDR1 SGHVS and CDR2 FNYEAQ come from the germline V gene. The DNA of the CDR3 is TGTGCCAGCAGCCCTAGAGGAGATGACTTTTCCTACGAGCAGTACTTC. It encodes CASSPRGDDFSYEQYF.

The chain couples TRBV7-2 to TRBJ2-7, with D tentatively TRBD1 (6 bases). Germline CDR1 SGHTA, CDR2 FQGNSA. CDR3 length: 14 residues. Trimming pared 6 bases from V and 4 bases from J, leaving 16 bases between. The CDR3 region is CASSYDRSRYEQYF. The CDR3 DNA is TGTGCCAGCAGTTACGACAGGTCCCGATACGAGCAGTACTTC.

V gene TRBV4-2 combines with J gene TRBJ2-5, with 12 bases that match TRBD2. The germline V gene encodes CDR1 LGHNA and CDR2 YNFKEQ. This CDR3 region has 17 residues. The junction had 7 bases not matched to a gene; V was cut back by 1 base and J by 4 bases. This chain's CDR3 is CASSQVATSGSGETQYF. CDR3 DNA sequence: TGTGCCAGCAGCCAAGTTGCGACTAGCGGGAGCGGAGAGACCCAGTACTTC.

The chain couples TRBV6-1 to TRBJ1-3; unclear D gene. This CDR3 has 14 amino acids. Trimming shortened V by 7 bases and J by 4 bases, and 14 bases separated the two germline ends. In germline, CDR1 is MNHNS, CDR2 SASEGT. The CDR3 here is CASTLSEVGNTIYF. CDR3 DNA: TGTGCCAGCACCCTGAGTGAAGTCGGAAACACCATATATTTT.

This clone occurred once. The genes are TRBV7-2 and TRBJ2-1, with TRBD2 identical over 7 bases. Germline V gene data show CDR1 as SGHTA and CDR2 as FQGNSA. The CDR3 runs 16 residues. V lost 1 base to trimming and J lost 3 bases; unmatched junction nucleotides: 6. For the CDR3, the DNA is TGTGCCAGCAGCTTAGGCCTGGGGGGGGGCTACAATGAGCAGTTCTTC. It translates to CASSLGLGGGYNEQFF. Full variable domain (remainder filled in from reference TRBV7-2 and TRBJ2-1): GAGVSQSPSNKVTEKGKDVELRCDPISGHTALYWYRQSLGQGLEFLIYFQGNSAPDKSGLPSDRFSAERTGGSVSTLTIQRTQQEDSAVYLCASSLGLGGGYNEQFFGPGTRLTVL.

The gene calls are TRBV6-5 and TRBJ2-3; tentative D call: TRBD2 (5 bases). V lost 0 bases and J lost 8, with 15 bases in between. CDR3 length: 15 residues. CDR1 MNHEY and CDR2 SVGAGI come from the germline V gene. CDR3 DNA sequence: TGTGCCAGCAGTTACTCTTTGGGAGTTGGGATTACGCAGTATTTT. As protein: CASSYSLGVGITQYF.

The genes are TRBV6-5 and TRBJ2-1; D is unresolved. Germline-derived CDR1 and CDR2 are MNHEY and SVGAGI. V was trimmed by 0 bases and J by 6 bases, leaving 6 bases between them. This CDR3 comprises 13 residues. The CDR3 here is CASSYSLSNEQFF. The CDR3 DNA reads TGTGCCAGCAGTTACTCGCTTAGCAATGAGCAGTTCTTC.

V gene TRBV6-5 combines with J gene TRBJ2-3; TRBD2 agrees at 8 bases. The germline gives CDR1 MNHEY, CDR2 SVGAGI. Germline trimming cut 3 bases from V and 4 bases from J; bases unmatched to any gene: 6. The CDR3 is made up of 15 amino acids. DNA of the CDR3: TGTGCCAGCAGTTATACCAGCGGGAGTGCAGATACGCAGTATTTT. It yields the protein CASSYTSGSADTQYF.

This clone was seen only once. The J gene is TRBJ1-2, the V gene TRBV2; D remains ambiguous. The germline V and J ends were trimmed by 0 bases and 5 bases, with 13 bases remaining between them. CDR1 and CDR2 from the germline V gene are SNHLY and FYNNEI. The CDR3 runs 15 residues. The CDR3 DNA follows: TGTGCCAGCAGTGAAGCGCTTGGCAGGTCATATGGCTACACCTTC. Protein sequence: CASSEALGRSYGYTF.

The chain recombines TRBV2 with TRBJ2-5; 9 nucleotides line up with TRBD1. Germline V lookup: CDR1 SNHLY, CDR2 FYNNEI. This CDR3 contains 19 residues. The junction had 17 bases not matched to a gene; V was cut back by 6 bases and J by 0 bases. CDR3 bases: TGTGCCAGCAGCGGGACAGGGAAGGTAGTTGGGTTGCACCAAGAGACCCAGTACTTC. It specifies CASSGTGKVVGLHQETQYF. The full variable domain, rest sourced from reference TRBV2 and TRBJ2-5, is EPEVTQTPSHQVTQMGQEVILRCVPISNHLYFYWYRQILGQKVEFLVSFYNNEISEKSEIFDDQFSVERPDGSNFTLKIRSTKLEDSAMYFCASSGTGKVVGLHQETQYFGPGTRLLVL.

V is TRBV4-2 and J is TRBJ2-5, with D maybe TRBD2 (6 bases). CDR1 is LGHNA and CDR2 is YNFKEQ in the germline V gene. This CDR3 spans 16 amino acids. Trimming left V 0 bases short and J 4 bases short, with 15 bases between. The chain's CDR3 is CASSQEVDWDLETQYF. For the CDR3, the DNA is TGTGCCAGCAGCCAAGAAGTCGACTGGGACTTAGAGACCCAGTACTTC.

J is TRBJ2-3 and V is TRBV7-6; the match to TRBD1 covers 9 bases. The CDR3 totals 16 residues. Germline V gives CDR1 SGHVS, CDR2 FNYEAQ. The J segment lost 7 bases and the V segment lost 5 bases, leaving 13 bases of the junction unmatched. DNA for the CDR3: TGTGCCAGCAGCCTCAGGGGCGCGGGACAGGGATATACGCAGTATTTT. Protein sequence: CASSLRGAGQGYTQYF.

In DNA form, the CDR3 reads TGTGCCAGCAGTCGCATGTGGGAGAGGGGGAAGAATGAAAAACTGTTTTTT. Protein sequence: CASSRMWERGKNEKLFF. This chain uses TRBV28 with TRBJ1-4, with D perhaps TRBD1 (6 bases). V lost 5 bases and J 5 bases, leaving 21 bases between the germline ends. The CDR3 runs to 17 residues. Germline lookup yields CDR1 MDHEN and CDR2 SYDVKM.

This chain joins TRBV27 and TRBJ1-2; the D gene is possibly TRBD1 (5 bases). The V gene's germline CDR1 is MNHEY and CDR2 SMNVEV (reference sequence). CDR3 length equals 16 residues. V lost 5 bases and J 1 base, leaving 17 bases between the germline ends. The CDR3 is CASSPRYGQLNYGYTF. In nucleotides, the CDR3 is TGTGCCAGCAGTCCCAGATACGGACAACTTAACTATGGCTACACCTTC.